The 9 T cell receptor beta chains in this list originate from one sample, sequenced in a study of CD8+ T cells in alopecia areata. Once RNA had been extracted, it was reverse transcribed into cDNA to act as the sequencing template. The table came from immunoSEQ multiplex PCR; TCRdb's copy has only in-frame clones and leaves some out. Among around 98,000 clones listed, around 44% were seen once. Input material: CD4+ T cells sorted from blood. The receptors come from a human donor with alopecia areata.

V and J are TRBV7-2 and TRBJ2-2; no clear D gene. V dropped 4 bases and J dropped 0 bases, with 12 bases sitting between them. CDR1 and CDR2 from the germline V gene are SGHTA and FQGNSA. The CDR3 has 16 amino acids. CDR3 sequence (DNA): TGTGCCAGCAGCTCGACATTGAACTCGAACACCGGGGAGCTGTTTTTT. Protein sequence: CASSSTLNSNTGELFF.

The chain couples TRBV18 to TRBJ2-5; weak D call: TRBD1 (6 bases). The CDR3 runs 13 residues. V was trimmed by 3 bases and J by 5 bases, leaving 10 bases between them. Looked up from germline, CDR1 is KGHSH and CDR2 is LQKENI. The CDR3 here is CASSPGQHETQYF. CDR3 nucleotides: TGTGCCAGCTCACCTGGACAGCACGAGACCCAGTACTTC.

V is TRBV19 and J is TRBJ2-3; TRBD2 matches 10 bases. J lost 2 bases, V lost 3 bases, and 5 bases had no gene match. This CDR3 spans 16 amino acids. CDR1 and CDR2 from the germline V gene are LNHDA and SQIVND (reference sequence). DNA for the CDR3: TGTGCCAGTAGTATCACAGCGGGGGGGTTCACAGATACGCAGTATTTT. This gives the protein CASSITAGGFTDTQYF.

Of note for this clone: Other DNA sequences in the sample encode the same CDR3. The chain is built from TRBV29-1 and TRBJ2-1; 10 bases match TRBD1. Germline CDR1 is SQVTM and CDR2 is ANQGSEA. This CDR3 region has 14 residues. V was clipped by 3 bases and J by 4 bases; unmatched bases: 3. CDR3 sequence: CSVEGTGAYNEQFF. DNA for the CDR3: TGCAGCGTTGAGGGGACAGGGGCTTACAATGAGCAGTTCTTC.

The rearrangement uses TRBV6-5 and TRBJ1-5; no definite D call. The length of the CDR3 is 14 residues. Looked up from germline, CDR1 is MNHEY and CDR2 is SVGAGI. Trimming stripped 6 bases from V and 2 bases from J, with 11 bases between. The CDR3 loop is CASSPRGGNQPQHF. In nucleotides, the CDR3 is TGTGCCAGCAGCCCTCGCGGGGGCAATCAGCCCCAGCATTTT.

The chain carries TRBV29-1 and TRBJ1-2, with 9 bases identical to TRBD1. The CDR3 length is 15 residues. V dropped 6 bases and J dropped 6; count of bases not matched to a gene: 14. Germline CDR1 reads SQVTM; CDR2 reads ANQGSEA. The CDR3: CSVPTGTGNMDGYTF. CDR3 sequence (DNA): TGCAGCGTCCCTACCGGGACAGGGAATATGGATGGCTACACCTTC.

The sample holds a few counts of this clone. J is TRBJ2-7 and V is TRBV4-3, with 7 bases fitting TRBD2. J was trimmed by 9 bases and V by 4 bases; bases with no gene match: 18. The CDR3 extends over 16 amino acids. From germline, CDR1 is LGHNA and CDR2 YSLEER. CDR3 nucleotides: TGCGCCAGCAGCCCGAGAGGGCGGGAGACTAGTCGCTGGCAGTACTTC. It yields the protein CASSPRGRETSRWQYF.

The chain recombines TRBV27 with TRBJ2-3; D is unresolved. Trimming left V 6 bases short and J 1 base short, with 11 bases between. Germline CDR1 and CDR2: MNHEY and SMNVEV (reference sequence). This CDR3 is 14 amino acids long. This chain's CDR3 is CASRMTRRTDTQYF. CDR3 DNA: TGTGCCAGCAGAATGACCCGGCGCACAGATACGCAGTATTTT.

CDR3 amino acids: CATAVGGGYTF. The CDR3 nucleotides read TGTGCCACCGCGGTAGGTGGTGGCTACACCTTC. This chain uses TRBV19 with TRBJ1-2; the D is unclear. The germline CDR1 and CDR2 sequences are LNHDA and SQIVND (reference sequence). Trimming removed 10 bases at V and 7 bases at J, with 13 bases between. The CDR3 spans 11 residues. Looking up the rest from reference TRBV19 and TRBJ1-2 gives the full variable domain: DGGITQSPKYLFRKEGQNVTLSCEQNLNHDAMYWYRQDPGQGLRLIYYSQIVNDFQKGDIAEGYSVSREKKESFPLTVTSAQKNPTAFYLCATAVGGGYTFGSGTRLTVV.